The 10 T cell receptor beta chains presented below share a single source sample, sequenced in a study of blood T cell repertoires in COVID-19. The table came from immunoSEQ multiplex PCR; TCRdb's copy has only in-frame clones and leaves some out. The sample contains 200,000 to 250,000 clones, roughly 85% of which appear only once. Sequencing was carried out using PBMCs or T cells enriched from blood (not recorded which). The receptors originated from a woman aged 40 to 50 with acute COVID-19.

This chain uses TRBV19 with TRBJ1-1; D perhaps matches TRBD1 (5 bases). With 8 bases removed from V and 6 bases from J, the gap between germline ends came to 13 bases. The germline gives CDR1 LNHDA, CDR2 SQIVND (reference sequence). The CDR3 runs to 12 residues. The CDR3 is CASGRQLAEAFF. CDR3 nucleotides: TGTGCCAGTGGCCGACAGTTGGCTGAAGCTTTCTTT.

This clone appeared once. The chain joins TRBV28 to TRBJ1-2; the match to TRBD1 covers 7 bases. This CDR3 region has 15 residues. V lost 10 bases to trimming and J lost 2 bases; unmatched junction nucleotides: 13. The germline CDR1 and CDR2 sequences are MDHEN and SYDVKM. Here the CDR3 reads CATNKPGQLNYGYTF. CDR3 nucleotide sequence: TGTGCCACTAATAAGCCGGGACAGTTAAACTATGGCTACACCTTC.

The gene calls are TRBV7-9 and TRBJ2-1; the match to TRBD2 covers 10 bases. Germline lookup yields CDR1 SEHNR and CDR2 FQNEAQ (reference sequence). The CDR3 spans 16 residues. V trimming: 3 bases; J trimming: 5 bases; junction bases outside the gene matches: 7. Written as DNA, the CDR3 is TGTGCCAGCAGCTTTCCCTCGGGACTAGCGAACAATGAGCAGTTCTTC. Translation: CASSFPSGLANNEQFF.

The count of this clone is one. This chain uses TRBV7-9 with TRBJ2-3; 9 bases agree with TRBD2. Trimming at V came to 1 base and at J to 0 bases, leaving 11 bases not matched to a gene. This CDR3 has 19 amino acids. The germline V gene encodes CDR1 SEHNR and CDR2 FQNEAQ (reference sequence). As DNA, the CDR3 is TGTGCCAGCAGCTTAGGGGTAGCGGGAGAGACTCCTAGCACAGATACGCAGTATTTT. Translating it yields CASSLGVAGETPSTDTQYF.

This clone was picked up a small number of times. The chain recombines TRBV5-5 with TRBJ1-3, with D possibly TRBD1 on 5 matching bases. Deletions cut 4 bases from V and 4 bases from J, with 12 bases between. The V gene's germline CDR1 is SGHKS and CDR2 YYEKEE (reference sequence). The CDR3 extends over 14 amino acids. The chain's CDR3 is CASSTGQLGNTIYF. The CDR3 DNA follows: TGTGCCAGCAGCACTGGACAACTAGGAAACACCATATATTTT.

The chain uses TRBV5-6 and TRBJ2-7; D not resolved. Germline-derived CDR1 and CDR2 are SGHDT and YYEEEE. Trimming shortened V by 0 bases and J by 6 bases, and 10 bases separated the two germline ends. This CDR3 contains 13 residues. The DNA for the CDR3 is TGTGCCAGCAGCTTGGTATCAGGCACCGAGCAGTACTTC. It specifies CASSLVSGTEQYF.

This sequence joins TRBV29-1 and TRBJ2-1, with TRBD2 matching over 8 bases. The CDR3 has 15 amino acids. In germline, CDR1 is SQVTM, CDR2 ANQGSEA. Unmatched junction bases numbered 8, after V lost 0 bases and J lost 7 bases. Here the CDR3 reads CSVEDWAGGGNEQFF. The CDR3 DNA reads TGCAGCGTTGAAGACTGGGCGGGAGGAGGGAATGAGCAGTTCTTC.

The V call is TRBV28, the J call TRBJ1-5; 8 positions match TRBD1. Germline loops: CDR1 MDHEN, CDR2 SYDVKM. V lost 5 bases and J lost 9; bases outside the gene matches: 9. This CDR3 has 14 amino acids. CDR3 nucleotides: TGTGCCAGCAGTCCAGGACAGGGCCCAGCGCCCCAGCATTTT. Amino acids: CASSPGQGPAPQHF.

The chain employs TRBV9 and TRBJ2-1, with a tentative D call TRBD2 (5 bases). Germline V lookup: CDR1 SGDLS, CDR2 YYNGEE. Trimming pared 0 bases from V and 4 bases from J, leaving 5 bases between. CDR3 length: 13 residues. Here the CDR3 reads CASSVAGYNEQFF. DNA for the CDR3: TGTGCCAGCAGCGTAGCGGGGTACAATGAGCAGTTCTTC.

The table lists this clone with a few counts. Different DNA sequences within this sample yield the same CDR3. V usage is TRBV28 and J usage is TRBJ1-1; 7 bases agree with TRBD1. Germline CDR1 reads MDHEN; CDR2 reads SYDVKM. Unmatched junction bases numbered 3, after V lost 1 base and J lost 4 bases. This CDR3 has 14 amino acids. CDR3: CASSLSAGGTEAFF. The CDR3 DNA is TGTGCCAGCAGTTTATCAGCAGGGGGCACTGAAGCTTTCTTT.